This TCR beta chain comes out of a study of T cells in Graves' hyperthyroidism and ophthalmopathy. Study-wide points: Ophthalmopathy prediction by the model preceded onset by a median about 6.5 months. Most expanded thyroid clonotypes above 0.001 also appeared in blood.

This clonotype was seen only a few times. Its antigen is unidentified. From RNA transcripts, TCR beta CDR3 regions were amplified. The TCR CDR3 first-round RT-PCR relied on the HTBI primer set. TCRdb processed the multiplex PCR reads anew with MiXCR; each CDR3 protein has one entry. Here the sample spans 450,000 to 600,000 distinct CDR3 sequences, 11% to 15% being singletons. The hyperthyroidism was newly diagnosed and had lasted under 2 months; the patients were aged 18 to 65. This receptor was identified in a woman aged 40 to 50 with Graves' hyperthyroidism. Source material: blood.

This chain's CDR3 is CASSGNGATVNSPLHF. The CDR3 nucleotides read TGTGCCAGCAGTGGAAACGGGGCGACGGTGAATTCACCCCTCCACTTT. This sequence joins TRBV27 and TRBJ1-6; weak D call: TRBD1 (5 bases). This CDR3 spans 16 amino acids. Trimming removed 5 bases from V and 7 bases from J, with 18 bases in between. CDR1 and CDR2 (germline): MNHEY, SMNVEV (reference sequence).